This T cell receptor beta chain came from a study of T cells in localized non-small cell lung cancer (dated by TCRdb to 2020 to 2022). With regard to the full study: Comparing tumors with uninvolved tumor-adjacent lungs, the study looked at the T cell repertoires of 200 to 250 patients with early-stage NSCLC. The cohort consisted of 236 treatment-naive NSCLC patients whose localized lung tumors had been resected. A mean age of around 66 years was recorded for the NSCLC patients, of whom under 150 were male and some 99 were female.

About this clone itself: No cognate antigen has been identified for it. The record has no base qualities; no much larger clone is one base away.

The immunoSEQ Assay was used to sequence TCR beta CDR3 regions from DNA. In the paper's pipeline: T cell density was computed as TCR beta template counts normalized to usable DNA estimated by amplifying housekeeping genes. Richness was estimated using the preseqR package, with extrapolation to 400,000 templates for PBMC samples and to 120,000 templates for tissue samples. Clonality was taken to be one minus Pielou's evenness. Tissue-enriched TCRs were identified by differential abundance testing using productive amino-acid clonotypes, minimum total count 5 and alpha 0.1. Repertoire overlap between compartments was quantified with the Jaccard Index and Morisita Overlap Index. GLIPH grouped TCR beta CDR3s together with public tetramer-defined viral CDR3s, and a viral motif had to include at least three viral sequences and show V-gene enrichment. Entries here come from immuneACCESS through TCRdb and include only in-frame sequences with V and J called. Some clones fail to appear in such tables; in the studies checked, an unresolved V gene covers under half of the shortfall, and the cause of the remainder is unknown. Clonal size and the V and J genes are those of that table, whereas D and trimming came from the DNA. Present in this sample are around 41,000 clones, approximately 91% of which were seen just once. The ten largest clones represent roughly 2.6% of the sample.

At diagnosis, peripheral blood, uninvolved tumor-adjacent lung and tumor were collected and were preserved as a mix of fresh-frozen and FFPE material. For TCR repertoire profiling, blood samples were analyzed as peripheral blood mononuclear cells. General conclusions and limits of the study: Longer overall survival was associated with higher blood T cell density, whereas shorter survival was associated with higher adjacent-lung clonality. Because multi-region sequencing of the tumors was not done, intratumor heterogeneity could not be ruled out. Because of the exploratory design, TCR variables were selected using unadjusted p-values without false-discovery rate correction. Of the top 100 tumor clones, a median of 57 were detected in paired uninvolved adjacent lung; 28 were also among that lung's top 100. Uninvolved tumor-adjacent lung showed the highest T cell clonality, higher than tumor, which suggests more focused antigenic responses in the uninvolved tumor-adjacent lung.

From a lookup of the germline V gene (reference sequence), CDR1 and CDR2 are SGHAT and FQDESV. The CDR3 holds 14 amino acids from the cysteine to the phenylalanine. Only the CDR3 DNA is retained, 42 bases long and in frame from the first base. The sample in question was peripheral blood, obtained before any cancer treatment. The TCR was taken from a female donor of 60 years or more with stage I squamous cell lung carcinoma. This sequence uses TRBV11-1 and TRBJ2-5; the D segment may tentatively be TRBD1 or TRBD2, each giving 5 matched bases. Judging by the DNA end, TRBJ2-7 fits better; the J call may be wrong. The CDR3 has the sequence CASSLGGGAYEQYF. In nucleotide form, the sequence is TGTGCCAGCAGCTTAGGTGGGGGAGCCTACGAGCAGTACTTC.